The 21 T cell receptor beta chains given below trace back to one sample, sequenced in a study of graft-versus-host responses after intestinal transplantation. Graft specimens yielded both intraepithelial and lamina propria lymphocytes. This table comes from immunoSEQ multiplex PCR, and its TCRdb copy is limited to in-frame clones, with some not included. The data contain 15,000 to 20,000 clones, around 83% of them singletons. Here the sequenced sample was ileum tissue, taken around 580 days after intestinal transplantation. Receptors were obtained from a human patient who received an intestinal transplant, so some T cells may come from the graft donor.

The chain is built from TRBV5-1 and TRBJ1-6; TRBD1 agrees at 9 bases. CDR1 SGHRS and CDR2 YFSETQ come from the germline V gene. This CDR3 has 16 amino acids. With V trimmed by 3 bases and J by 10 bases, 11 bases remained unmatched. CDR3 nucleotides: TGCGCCAGCAGCTGGACGGACAGGGGCTCAGGATCACCCCTCCACTTT. Translated, it gives CASSWTDRGSGSPLHF.

The V gene is TRBV6-1, the J gene TRBJ2-2; 7 bases match TRBD1. Unmatched junction bases numbered 8, after V lost 1 base and J lost 3 bases. The CDR3 is made up of 17 amino acids. Per germline, CDR1 MNHNS and CDR2 SASEGT. For the CDR3, the DNA is TGTGCCAGCAGTGAAGTAAGAAGGGGGCGAGACACCGGGGAGCTGTTTTTT. Amino acid sequence: CASSEVRRGRDTGELFF.

This clone was counted a single time. This sequence joins TRBV5-1 and TRBJ1-4, with D uncertain. This CDR3 comprises 12 residues. V was clipped by 7 bases and J by 8 bases, with 12 bases between them. Germline V gives CDR1 SGHRS, CDR2 YFSETQ. The CDR3 DNA reads TGCGCCAGCCGAAAAACCGGCGAAAAACTGTTTTTT. Protein sequence: CASRKTGEKLFF.

CDR3 nucleotides: TGTGCCAGCCTAGGGACTAACTCCTACGAGCAGTACTTC. It specifies CASLGTNSYEQYF. The chain employs TRBV6-4 and TRBJ2-7; 7 bases fit TRBD2. Trimming removed 8 bases from V and 0 bases from J; junction bases left unmatched: 4. Germline V lookup: CDR1 MRHNA, CDR2 SNTAGT. The CDR3 has 13 residues.

This sequence joins TRBV5-1 and TRBJ1-6, with 9 bases identical to TRBD1. Germline-derived CDR1 and CDR2 are SGHRS and YFSETQ. Trimming removed 2 bases from V and 2 bases from J; junction bases left unmatched: 5. This CDR3 is built from 17 residues. The CDR3 sequence: CASSLGGTGPYNSPLHF. In DNA, the CDR3 is TGCGCCAGCAGCTTAGGCGGGACAGGGCCCTATAATTCACCCCTCCACTTT.

This chain joins TRBV6-1 and TRBJ1-5; D gene unclear. The CDR3 is made up of 15 amino acids. Germline CDR1 reads MNHNS; CDR2 reads SASEGT. The V end lost 8 bases, the J end lost 0 bases, and 14 bases lay between the germline ends. The CDR3 here is CASQSYPNSNQPQHF. The CDR3 DNA reads TGTGCCAGCCAATCGTATCCAAATAGCAATCAGCCCCAGCATTTT.

The chain uses TRBV5-4 and TRBJ2-7; D may be TRBD1 (5 bases). Germline values: CDR1 SGHNT, CDR2 YYREEE (reference sequence). The V and J ends lost 4 bases and 4 bases respectively, with 15 bases between them. The CDR3 totals 14 residues. CDR3 in amino acids: CASSPDPGNYEQYF. CDR3 DNA sequence: TGTGCCAGCAGCCCCGACCCAGGGAATTACGAGCAGTACTTC.

This chain joins TRBV5-6 and TRBJ2-7; the D is unclear. CDR3 length: 14 amino acids. The germline CDR1 and CDR2 sequences are SGHDT and YYEEEE. Trimming removed 4 bases at V and 2 bases at J, with 13 bases between. The CDR3 bases are TGTGCCAGCAGCCCGGGCCAGAACCCCTACGAGCAGTACTTC. Protein: CASSPGQNPYEQYF.

The chain recombines TRBV29-1 with TRBJ1-2; TRBD1 might be the D (5 bases). V was clipped by 4 bases and J by 6 bases, with 9 bases between them. Germline CDR1 SQVTM, CDR2 ANQGSEA. The CDR3 contains 11 residues. The CDR3: CSVVTGDGYTF. The DNA for the CDR3 is TGCAGCGTTGTAACGGGGGATGGCTACACCTTC.

The J gene is TRBJ2-1, the V gene TRBV5-1; 8 bases fit TRBD2. Looked up from germline, CDR1 is SGHRS and CDR2 is YFSETQ. The V gene end was trimmed by 1 base and the J gene end by 8 bases; junction bases not matched to a gene: 11. The CDR3 extends over 16 amino acids. The CDR3 nucleotides read TGCGCCAGCAGCTTGTTTATCGGACTAGCCTCCCATGAGCAGTTCTTC. It encodes CASSLFIGLASHEQFF.

This clone appeared a few times. The chain combines TRBV2 with TRBJ2-7, with 8 bases that match TRBD1. The V and J ends lost 8 bases and 6 bases, in that order; junction bases with no gene match: 6. CDR1 SNHLY and CDR2 FYNNEI come from the germline V gene. The CDR3 is 12 amino acids. CDR3 sequence reads: CASYRTGSEQYF. The DNA for the CDR3 is TGTGCCAGCTACCGGACAGGGAGCGAGCAGTACTTC.

As for this clone: Since no conserved phenylalanine or tryptophan closes the CDR3, a read error is the likely cause. The chain carries TRBV6-5 and TRBJ1-2; TRBD1 aligns across 10 bases. CDR1 and CDR2 (germline): MNHEY, SVGAGI. The CDR3 is made up of 15 amino acids. Trimming cost V 2 bases and J 4 bases; bases outside gene matches: 4. CDR3: CASSYPGQGVYGYTL. The DNA for the CDR3 is TGTGCCAGCAGTTACCCAGGACAGGGGGTCTATGGCTACACCCTC.

The chain couples TRBV5-1 to TRBJ1-1, with TRBD1 as a possible D gene (6 bases). V was pared by 4 bases and J by 5 bases, with 15 bases between. This CDR3 has 14 amino acids. CDR1 is SGHRS and CDR2 is YFSETQ in the germline V gene. The CDR3 nucleotides are TGCGCCAGCAGCCTGGCGGGGGGCAAGACTGAAGCTTTCTTT. Translation: CASSLAGGKTEAFF.

This clone was observed a few times. This chain links TRBV19 with TRBJ2-7, with 7 bases aligning to TRBD1. J gave up 5 bases and V 3 bases, and 7 bases lay outside the gene matches. The CDR3 length is 14 residues. The germline V gene has CDR1 LNHDA and CDR2 SQIVND (reference sequence). The CDR3 DNA reads as TGTGCCAGTAGTATCACAGGGGTTGTCCACGAGCAGTACTTC. This translates into CASSITGVVHEQYF.

The J gene is TRBJ1-6, the V gene TRBV27, with D hard to call. This CDR3 has 14 residues. Germline CDR1 is MNHEY and CDR2 is SMNVEV (reference sequence). V was pared by 0 bases and J by 12 bases, with 12 bases between. CDR3 residues: CASSLSPTRKPLHF. CDR3 sequence (DNA): TGTGCCAGCAGTTTATCGCCCACCAGAAAACCCCTCCACTTT.

The CDR3 DNA reads as TGTGCCAGCAGCTACAGGCTGGTGGACTTGGACACTGAAGCTTTCTTT. It codes for CASSYRLVDLDTEAFF. V gene TRBV13 combines with J gene TRBJ1-1; D might be TRBD1 (5 bases). Trimming stripped 4 bases from V and 3 bases from J, with 18 bases between. Per the germline V gene, CDR1 is PRHDT and CDR2 is FYEKMQ (reference sequence). The CDR3 length is 16 residues.

This clone showed up just once. V is TRBV30 and J is TRBJ1-2; tentative D call: TRBD1 (6 bases). The CDR3 covers 13 residues. Germline lookup yields CDR1 GTSNPN and CDR2 SVGIG (reference sequence). V lost 3 bases and J 4 bases, leaving 12 bases between the germline ends. CDR3 sequence reads: CAWSISGAYGYTF. The CDR3, as DNA: TGTGCCTGGAGCATATCAGGGGCCTATGGCTACACCTTC.

The CDR3 region is CASSLGQGTQYF. DNA for the CDR3: TGTGCCAGCAGCTTAGGGCAGGGTACCCAGTACTTC. The chain uses TRBV11-3 and TRBJ2-5, with D maybe TRBD1 (5 bases). The germline gives CDR1 SGHNT, CDR2 YENEEA. This CDR3 comprises 12 residues. Between the trimmed V and J ends, which lost 1 base and 8 bases, there was a span of 8 bases.

The chain couples TRBV6-1 to TRBJ1-1; D perhaps matches TRBD1 (5 bases). This CDR3 region has 15 residues. Trimming removed 2 bases at V and 2 bases at J, with 12 bases between. Germline assignment: CDR1 MNHNS and CDR2 SASEGT. The CDR3 DNA reads as TGTGCCAGCAGTGAAACCCAGACAGTTAACACTGAAGCTTTCTTT. Translated, it gives CASSETQTVNTEAFF.

This chain links TRBV7-2 with TRBJ2-5; 7 positions agree with TRBD1. CDR1 is SGHTA, CDR2 FQGNSA, per germline. The trim removed 3 bases at V and 4 bases at J, leaving 8 bases unmatched. The CDR3 is 15 residues long. The CDR3 loop is CASSLQPGQRETQYF. The CDR3 coding sequence is TGTGCCAGCAGCTTGCAACCGGGACAGAGAGAGACCCAGTACTTC.

The chain combines TRBV6-5 with TRBJ2-1; TRBD1 might be the D (6 bases). Germline-derived CDR1 and CDR2 are MNHEY and SVGAGI. The CDR3 is 16 amino acids. Deletions cut 0 bases from V and 2 bases from J, with 11 bases between. The CDR3 loop is CASSYSGAETYNEQFF. CDR3 coding DNA: TGTGCCAGCAGTTACTCGGGGGCAGAGACCTACAATGAGCAGTTCTTC.